The sample holds one count of the clone carrying this T cell receptor (beta chain). Its matching antigen is unknown. Clones were sequenced by immunoSEQ multiplex PCR, and TCRdb holds only the in-frame ones, with some missing. The data hold about 140,000 clones, with around 90% observed a single time. The sample comes from a study of T cell responses to AZD1222 COVID-19 vaccine. V lost 3 bases, J lost 7 bases, and 2 bases stayed unmatched. Germline values: CDR1 SGDLS, CDR2 YYNGEE. The CDR3 loop spans 12 amino acids. Study-wide results and limits: Baseline seropositives among AZD1222 recipients totaled only five to seven. It was only after the peak T cell response that any repertoires were sampled. Donors were largely white British and mainly female; clonal diversity was possibly underestimated. Nearly half of spike-specific TCRs reportedly target variant regions that are unmutated in the B.1.351 and B.1.1.7 variants.

The source of this sequence is an adult who received the MenACWY meningococcal vaccine as a control. The V call is TRBV9, the J call TRBJ1-1; 8 positions agree with TRBD1. This specimen consisted of peripheral blood, obtained 28 days after the second dose of the MenACWY control vaccine. CDR3 sequence: CASSAGQGEAFF. The CDR3 DNA sequence: TGTGCCAGCAGCGCTGGACAGGGTGAAGCTTTCTTT.